This TCR beta chain was captured by sequencing in a study of Ad26.COV2.S vaccination and SARS-CoV-2 variants. Assay: immunoSEQ multiplex PCR; the TCRdb copy retains only in-frame clones and omits some. The sample carries 250,000 or so clones, approximately 90% recorded once. Germline V gene sequence: CDR1 MGHRA, CDR2 YSYEKL. Trimming took 6 bases from V and 0 from J, leaving 8 bases between them. The CDR3 runs 13 residues. The treatment was: around 19 received Ad26.COV2.S at low or high dose, single or two shots; about 5 received placebo; per-sample allocation not given. Samples were taken on day 63 after the first vaccine or placebo injection.

V usage is TRBV4-1 and J usage is TRBJ1-1; D is unclear. The sequenced sample was peripheral blood, obtained in a trial of Ad26.COV2.S vaccine versus placebo. This receptor was identified in a person aged 18 to 59 who received the Ad26.COV2.S COVID-19 vaccine or a placebo. CDR3 sequence (DNA): TGCGCCAGCAGTTTAACCGTGAACACTGAAGCTTTCTTT. Its translation is CASSLTVNTEAFF.